These T cell receptor beta chains were read from a single sample in a study of read filtering for tumor transcriptome and immune sequencing. TCRdb ran MiXCR on the reads and lists one entry per CDR3 protein. The sample holds 60,000 to 80,000 distinct CDR3 sequences; roughly 14% are singletons and the top ten take roughly 41%. The specimen sequenced was a population of CD138-negative cells sorted from bone marrow. These receptors all come from a donor aged 40 or older with multiple myeloma. Both conserved end residues are part of each CDR3. The order of the fields is J gene, clone size, V gene, D gene, CDR3 DNA, CDR3 protein. A D gene is named only where the DNA matches it firmly. Expanded clones get a size class; other rows say once, few or many, or leave the size out.

TRBJ1-1,many,TRBV28,.,TGTGCCAGCAGTTTAGGCAGCCTGAACACTGAAGCTTTCTTT,CASSLGSLNTEAFF
TRBJ1-1,many,TRBV12-3/TRBV12-4,.,TGTGCCAGCAGCCCCACAGGAATCAGAGGTGAAGCTTTCTTT,CASSPTGIRGEAFF
TRBJ2-1,many,TRBV29-1,TRBD2,TGCAGCGTGCCGACTAGCGGGAGACGTAATGAGCAGTTCTTC,CSVPTSGRRNEQFF
TRBJ2-3,many,TRBV6-6,TRBD2,TGTGCCAGCAGCCGACTAGCGGGAAACACAGATACGCAGTATTTT,CASSRLAGNTDTQYF
TRBJ1-2,.,TRBV6-2/TRBV6-3,TRBD1,TGTGCCAGCAGAAGGGGACAGGGAGCGGTCTATGGCTACACCTTC,CASRRGQGAVYGYTF
TRBJ1-3,few,TRBV3-1,TRBD1,TGTGCCAGCAGCCAGTTATGGACAGGGTTTGGAAACACCATATATTTT,CASSQLWTGFGNTIYF
TRBJ1-6,many,TRBV20-1,.,TGCAGTGCTAGTGGGGCAGACGTCTATAATTCACCCCTCCACTTT,CSASGADVYNSPLHF
TRBJ2-4,many,TRBV28,.,TGTGCCAGCAGTCACGCCGTCTTTCGGGCTGGTTCCAAAAACATTCAGTACTTC,CASSHAVFRAGSKNIQYF
TRBJ1-5,many,TRBV28,.,TGTGCCAGCAGTGTCACAGGGTCAGGCAATCAGCCCCAGCATTTT,CASSVTGSGNQPQHF
TRBJ2-3,few,TRBV20-1,TRBD2,TGCAGTGCTAGAGATGTACATTCCCCGGGACTAGTTCCGCAGGTTACGCAGTATTTT,CSARDVHSPGLVPQVTQYF
TRBJ1-1,many,TRBV19,.,TGTGCCAGTACCGACAGGTCCTCCAGGGACACTGAAGCTTTCTTT,CASTDRSSRDTEAFF
TRBJ1-2,many,TRBV30,TRBD1,TGTGCCTGGAGTCTCGACAGGGGGCATGGCTACACCTTC,CAWSLDRGHGYTF
TRBJ1-2,many,TRBV27,TRBD1,TGTGCCAGCAGCACAGGCAGGACAGGCTATGGCTACACCTTC,CASSTGRTGYGYTF
TRBJ2-3,many,TRBV6-5,TRBD2,TGTGCCAGCCAGCGGGACGGCACAGATACGCAGTATTTT,CASQRDGTDTQYF
TRBJ2-5,many,TRBV4-2,.,TGTGCCAGCAGCCCAGGCGGAAGACAAGAGACCCAGTACTTC,CASSPGGRQETQYF
TRBJ2-3,many,TRBV20-1,TRBD1,TGCAGTGCTAGACCACAGGGGGCAGGATCAGATACGCAGTATTTT,CSARPQGAGSDTQYF
TRBJ2-5,few,TRBV18,TRBD1,TGTGCCAGCTCACCACCGAACAGGGGAGAGACCCAGTACTTC,CASSPPNRGETQYF
TRBJ1-6,many,TRBV20-1,TRBD1,TGCAGTGCTAGAGAGCCGGCACAGGGGAACTCCTATAATTCACCCCTCCACTTT,CSAREPAQGNSYNSPLHF
TRBJ2-1,.,TRBV5-6,.,TGTGCCAGCAGCCGGACAGCGAAGCAGTTCTTC,CASSRTAKQFF
TRBJ2-7,many,TRBV18,TRBD2,TGTGCCAGCTCCCTACTAGCGGGGGTGGAGGAGCAGTACTTC,CASSLLAGVEEQYF
TRBJ1-1,few,TRBV20-1,.,TGCAGTGCTGACTCAGTACAGGGCTACACTGAAGCTTTCTTT,CSADSVQGYTEAFF
TRBJ2-1,many,TRBV7-3,.,TGTGCCAGCAGCCCACAGGGATACAATGAGCAGTTCTTC,CASSPQGYNEQFF
TRBJ2-2,many,TRBV7-2,.,TGTGCCAGCAGCTTTGGGGTAACCGGGGAGCTGTTTTTT,CASSFGVTGELFF
TRBJ2-7,few,TRBV30,TRBD2,TGTGCCTGGAGTAGCCCCGGCCTAGCGGGACGATCCTACGAGCAGTACTTC,CAWSSPGLAGRSYEQYF
TRBJ2-1,many,TRBV7-9,TRBD2,TGTGCCAGCATTCACCGCGCGGGAGTAGACAATGAGCAGTTCTTC,CASIHRAGVDNEQFF
TRBJ1-4,many,TRBV20-1,.,TGCAGTGCTAGGAGCAAAGGGGATGAAAAACTGTTTTTT,CSARSKGDEKLFF
TRBJ2-1,many,TRBV15,TRBD1,TGTGCCACCAGCAGAGAGGGACAGGGGGAGTATGAGCAGTTCTTC,CATSREGQGEYEQFF
TRBJ2-1,many,TRBV20-1,TRBD2,TGCAGTGCTATTAGCGGGAGCGACAATGAGCAGTTCTTC,CSAISGSDNEQFF
TRBJ2-1,.,TRBV11-2,TRBD2,TGTGCCAGCAGCTCCTGGCTTGGACTAGATGAGCAGTTCTTC,CASSSWLGLDEQFF
TRBJ2-5,many,TRBV29-1,TRBD2,TGCAGCGTTGTGGGGGAGCGGGGGAAAGAGACCCAGTACTTC,CSVVGERGKETQYF
TRBJ1-1,many,TRBV12-3/TRBV12-4,TRBD1,TGTGCCAGCACCCGGACAGGGAATGAAGCTTTCTTT,CASTRTGNEAFF
TRBJ2-1,.,TRBV6-5,TRBD2,TGTGCCAGCAGCTCGGGACTAGCGGGAGAGCAGTTCTTC,CASSSGLAGEQFF
TRBJ2-5,.,TRBV29-1,.,TGCAGCGTAGGGGGACTGGAAGAGACCCAGTACTTC,CSVGGLEETQYF
TRBJ1-2,many,TRBV7-9,.,TGTGCCAGCAGCTCAAGGTTAGGGTTCGACCCCTATGGCTACACCTTC,CASSSRLGFDPYGYTF
TRBJ2-1,many,TRBV5-1,TRBD2,TGCGCCAGCAGCTTGAGACTAGCGGAGCAGTTCTTC,CASSLRLAEQFF
TRBJ2-2,many,TRBV21-1,.,TGTGCCAGCAGCAAGGTCGAGGGACAGGGGGGGTCGAACACCGGGGAGCTGTTTTTT,CASSKVEGQGGSNTGELFF
TRBJ1-1,.,TRBV7-9,.,TGTGCCAGCAGCCCACCCTCCCCGTTCATGAACACTGAAGCTTTCTTT,CASSPPSPFMNTEAFF
TRBJ1-2,many,TRBV10-2,.,TGCGCCAGCAGCGAAAAGACAGGCCGTAACTATGGCTACACCTTC,CASSEKTGRNYGYTF
TRBJ1-1,many,TRBV10-3,.,TGTGCCATCAGTGCACAGGGAGCCCCTGAAGCTTTCTTT,CAISAQGAPEAFF
TRBJ2-3,many,TRBV7-2,.,TGTGCCAGCAGCTTCCAGTCTTTT,CASSFQSF
TRBJ2-3,.,TRBV7-2,TRBD2,TGTGCCAGCGGTCATGGGGGGGGTACAGATACGCAGTATTTT,CASGHGGGTDTQYF
TRBJ2-1,many,TRBV11-3,.,TGTGCCAGCACCCCAGACAGGAGGGTCTACAATGAGCAGTTCTTC,CASTPDRRVYNEQFF
TRBJ2-1,many,TRBV5-1,TRBD2,TGCGCCAGCAGCTTGGAAGCGGGAGGCTACAATGAGCAGTTCTTC,CASSLEAGGYNEQFF
TRBJ2-1,many,TRBV30,.,TGTGCCTGGAGTGTTGGGCGGAATGAGCAGTTCTTC,CAWSVGRNEQFF
TRBJ1-2,many,TRBV6-6,TRBD1,TGTGCCAGCAGTGGGACAGCCTACTATGGCTACACCTTC,CASSGTAYYGYTF
TRBJ1-5,few,TRBV7-6,TRBD1,TGTGCCAGCAGCGCCGACAGGGGTTATCAGCCCCAGCATTTT,CASSADRGYQPQHF
TRBJ1-5,many,TRBV4-2,TRBD1,TGTGCCAGCAGCCAAGGCATGGCCGGGACAGGGCAGCATTTT,CASSQGMAGTGQHF
TRBJ2-2,many,TRBV5-1,.,TGCGCCAGCAGCTCGACTAGTTCCGGGGAGCTGTTTTTT,CASSSTSSGELFF
TRBJ2-2,many,TRBV7-2,.,TGTGCCAGCAGCTTAGCGGGGAACACCGGGGAGCTGTTTTTT,CASSLAGNTGELFF
TRBJ1-5,many,TRBV5-8,.,TGTGCCAGCAGCGTCGGGGGTCAGCCCCAGCATTTT,CASSVGGQPQHF
TRBJ1-1,few,TRBV29-1,.,TGCAGCGTTGAAAGTCCCGACGGGACTGAAGCTTTCTTT,CSVESPDGTEAFF